This T cell receptor beta chain derives from a study of blood T cell repertoires in COVID-19 (dated by TCRdb to 2020 to 2021). Background on the whole study: The collaborator samples originated in the United States, Italy and Spain and spanned the acute and convalescent phases of COVID-19. Nearly every sample came with metadata listing a de-identified subject ID, COVID-19 status, age in years and sex. A freely available public database, intended as a resource for researchers studying the immune response to SARS-CoV-2, is where the repertoires were released. Where HLA class I and class II types were available, the types were taken from metadata supplied by the sample provider, not from assay-based typing. The prospective study material was composed of cDNA or gDNA derived from T cells, B-cell-depleted T cells, or PBMCs. Samples were obtained from the ongoing ImmuneRACE study (first 160 participants) and from some 1,300 subjects provided by 6 global collaborators. Subjects who had been exposed to COVID-19, were actively infected with it, or had recovered from it provided the deeply sampled blood TCRbeta repertoires that made up the dataset.

Notes on this clone: The target of this receptor is not known. Nothing much larger sits one base from this clone, and base qualities are not available.

Summary of the overall study and its limitations: Clinical and demographic metadata were provided uncurated, with the amount varying by source and participant.

TCRbeta CDR3 regions were amplified from genomic DNA using the immunoSEQ Assay, a bias-controlled multiplex PCR. From the authors' description of their analysis: Within the assay, amplification of reference gene primers was used to estimate how many nucleated cells each sample contained. Sequence reads were collapsed and filtered to measure the absolute abundance of every unique TCRbeta CDR3 rearrangement. For each sample, productive Simpson clonality was calculated as the square root of Simpson's diversity index across productive rearrangements. Drawn from immuneACCESS, this table holds only the in-frame rearrangements with V and J called that TCRdb kept. Clones are partly lost; checked studies trace under half to an unresolved V gene and leave the rest unexplained. V and J calls and clone size are copied from that table; D and trimming were computed from the DNA. Across this sample there are 110,000 to 150,000 clones, with roughly 88% seen only once. The ten largest clones capture around 4.5% of the sample.

Participants in the prospective study were enrolled through a virtual design, were aged 18 to 89 years, and lived in under 25 United States geographic areas. In the prospective study, cohorts were assigned on the basis of participant-reported clinical history obtained from a screening survey and a study questionnaire. Recovered participants in ImmuneRACE Cohort 3 were defined as having two consecutive negative NP/OP PCR tests, clearance from a healthcare professional, or resolution of symptoms. Each participant in the prospective study had whole blood, serum and a nasopharyngeal or oropharyngeal swab collected by mobile phlebotomists. Over a 2-month period, participants in the prospective study had the option of providing additional blood draws and questionnaires. Prospective study blood samples were shipped either frozen or at room temperature before DNA extraction. The TCR was taken from a middle-aged man who had recovered from COVID-19. Sample: PBMCs or T cells enriched from blood (not recorded which).

The CDR3 here reads CASSLQGRGYTF. Read as DNA, the sequence is TGTGCCAGCAGTCTACAGGGTCGCGGCTACACCTTC. This chain joins TRBV28 to TRBJ1-2, and the D gene may be TRBD1, 6 bases matching. Counted from cysteine to phenylalanine, this CDR3 has 12 amino acids. Only the CDR3 DNA is retained, 36 bases long and in frame from the first base. CDR1 and CDR2 are read off the germline V gene as MDHEN and SYDVKM. The trim is 5 bases for V and 8 bases for J, with a gap of 12 bases between the germline ends.